Presented here are 8 T cell receptor beta chains from one specimen sequenced in a study of post-analysis software for immune sequencing data. cDNA libraries for TCR beta contained unique molecular identifiers. Via MiXCR, TCRdb re-called the PCR reads, giving one row per CDR3 protein. The sample records roughly 160,000 distinct CDR3 sequences, about 37% being singletons. The starting material was blood, obtained after autologous hematopoietic stem cell transplantation. Receptor source: a girl aged 10 to 17 with multiple sclerosis.

The chain recombines TRBV6-2 or TRBV6-3 with TRBJ1-5; TRBD1 might be the D (6 bases). The CDR3 is 16 amino acids. V was clipped by 0 bases and J by 5 bases, with 14 bases between them. Germline CDR1 MNHEY, CDR2 SVGEGT. This chain's CDR3 is CASSYSQGEGDQPQHF. CDR3 nucleotides: TGTGCCAGCAGTTACTCACAGGGTGAGGGGGATCAGCCCCAGCATTTT.

Comment on this clonotype: The junction shows a germline mismatch at one end, possibly a read error. The rearrangement joins TRBV12-3 or TRBV12-4 to TRBJ1-5, with D possibly matching TRBD1 (6 bases). The CDR3 runs to 14 residues. The CDR3 DNA follows: TGTGCCGGCAGAACTACAGGGTCGAGGCAGCCCCAGCATTTT. It translates to CAGRTTGSRQPQHF.

A remark on this clonotype: The junction differs from germline at one of its ends, possibly a read error. The genes are TRBV30 and TRBJ2-1; D might be TRBD1 or TRBD2, each matching 5 bases. The V gene's germline CDR1 is GTSNPN and CDR2 SVGIG (reference sequence). There are 14 residues in the CDR3. The CDR3 region is CARSGTRGGNGQFF. The CDR3 nucleotides read TGTGCCAGGAGTGGAACTAGGGGTGGGAATGGGCAGTTCTTC.

The J gene is TRBJ2-7, the V gene TRBV6-5, with TRBD2 matching over 7 bases. V lost 2 bases and J lost 4; bases outside the gene matches: 5. Germline lookup yields CDR1 MNHEY and CDR2 SVGAGI. CDR3 size: 14 residues. The CDR3 DNA reads as TGTGCCAGCAGTTACGCTAGCGGCTCTTACGAGCAGTACTTC. Residues: CASSYASGSYEQYF.

At least ten counts were recorded for this clonotype. This sequence joins TRBV7-8 and TRBJ2-3, with 11 positions matching TRBD2. V shed 4 bases and J 7 bases; nucleotides not matched to a gene: 4. The length of the CDR3 is 14 residues. Per germline, CDR1 SGHVS and CDR2 FQNEAQ. CDR3 residues: CASSSLAGGNTQYF. CDR3 DNA sequence: TGTGCCAGCAGCTCCCTAGCGGGAGGCAATACGCAGTATTTT. The whole variable domain, filled in from reference TRBV7-8 and TRBJ2-3, reads GAGVSQSPRYKVAKRGQDVALRCDPISGHVSLFWYQQALGQGPEFLTYFQNEAQLDKSGLPSDRFFAERPEGSVSTLKIQRTQQEDSAVYLCASSSLAGGNTQYFGPGTRLTVL.

This rearrangement joins TRBV7-2 to TRBJ1-2; D not certain. Germline V CDR1 and CDR2: SGHTA, FQGNSA. This CDR3 has 13 residues. Trimming removed 9 bases at V and 1 base at J, with 12 bases between. The CDR3 loop reads CARREGLNYGYTF. The DNA of the CDR3 is TGTGCCAGGAGGGAGGGCCTTAACTATGGCTACACCTTC. The full variable domain, rest sourced from reference TRBV7-2 and TRBJ1-2, is GAGVSQSPSNKVTEKGKDVELRCDPISGHTALYWYRQSLGQGLEFLIYFQGNSAPDKSGLPSDRFSAERTGGSVSTLTIQRTQQEDSAVYLCARREGLNYGYTFGSGTRLTVV.

The chain employs TRBV29-1 and TRBJ2-7; a possible D gene is TRBD1 (5 bases). Germline CDR1 SQVTM, CDR2 ANQGSEA. The CDR3 runs to 10 residues. Trimming cost V 7 bases and J 7 bases, with 11 bases left between them. CDR3 nucleotides: TGCAGCGCACTACAGGAAGAGCAGTACTTC. Its protein product is CSALQEEQYF.

This clonotype was counted only a few times. This rearrangement joins TRBV20-1 to TRBJ1-4; D gene uncertain. The CDR3 is made up of 14 amino acids. The V and J ends lost 1 base and 3 bases respectively, with 9 bases between them. The germline gives CDR1 DFQATT, CDR2 SNEGSKA (reference sequence). The CDR3 sequence: CSARVGVANEKLFF. CDR3 nucleotide sequence: TGCAGTGCTAGAGTCGGGGTGGCTAATGAAAAACTGTTTTTT.